This T cell receptor (beta chain) was sequenced for a study of control samples from healthy donors and cancer patients. Clones were sequenced by immunoSEQ multiplex PCR, and TCRdb holds only the in-frame ones, with some missing. The table lists some 120,000 clones, 70% to 90% of them singletons. The length of the CDR3 is 14 residues. V shed 5 bases, J shed 5 bases, and the junction held 8 bases outside the gene matches. Germline lookup yields CDR1 SEHNR and CDR2 FQNEAQ (reference sequence). This clone showed up just a few times. The sequencing sample was made of blood. The sequence was collected from a woman aged 70 to 79 in good health. V gene TRBV7-9 combines with J gene TRBJ1-1; TRBD1 agrees at 7 bases. The CDR3 sequence is CASSPDRVVTEAFF. The CDR3 DNA is TGTGCCAGCAGCCCCGACAGGGTGGTGACTGAAGCTTTCTTT. The complete variable domain, with remaining parts taken from reference TRBV7-9 and TRBJ1-1, reads DTGVSQNPRHKITKRGQNVTFRCDPISEHNRLYWYRQTLGQGPEFLTYFQNEAQLEKSRLLSDRFSAERPKGSFSTLEIQRTEQGDSAMYLCASSPDRVVTEAFFGQGTRLTVV.